Detailed here is one T cell receptor beta chain. Its cognate antigen has yet to be identified. The input lacks base qualities; no much larger clone sits a single base away. TCRbeta CDR3 regions were immunosequenced from genomic DNA with the immunoSEQ Assay. Before high-throughput sequencing, genomic DNA was amplified using bias-controlled multiplex PCR. Per the source publication's procedure: To quantify the absolute abundance of each unique TCRbeta CDR3 region, the sequences were collapsed and filtered. Clonality, defined as 1 minus Pielou's evenness, was calculated using productive rearrangements only. A previously published method was used to identify clones whose frequencies were significantly greater in on-treatment samples than in baseline samples. Here the immuneACCESS table is served through TCRdb, limited to in-frame sequences with V and J called. Missing clones are a known gap in these copies; in checked studies unresolved V genes cover under half, and the rest lacks a known reason. That table furnishes V, J and clone size, whereas the DNA furnished D and trimming. Recorded for this sample are 35,000 to 45,000 clones; 70% to 90% of them occurred a single time. Clones ranked in the top ten supply about an eighth of the sample.

Measured from the cysteine to the phenylalanine, the CDR3 is 15 residues long. Only the CDR3 DNA is retained, 45 bases long and in frame from the first base. In the germline V gene (reference sequence), CDR1 corresponds to LNHNV and CDR2 to YYDKDF. Germline trimming: 5 bases from V, 4 bases from J; junction bases outside gene matches: 7. The treatment or condition tag for this specimen amounts to: randomized to nivolumab then ipilimumab (arm A) or the reverse (arm B). Prior DNA-damaging chemotherapy had not been received by any trial patient. Thawed PBMCs were sorted on a FACS Aria II flow cytometer to isolate live CD3+CD8+ cells negative for CD19 and CD56. CheckMate 064, a randomized, open-label phase II trial of sequential checkpoint blockade, was the source of the samples, all of which came from patients with melanoma. Peripheral blood mononuclear cells were collected by leukapheresis, purified with Ficoll-Paque, and frozen in human serum with roughly 9.9% DMSO. Right after sorting, the blood CD3+CD8+ cells were verified to be >95% pure, and DNA extraction followed.

These data belong to a study of sequential checkpoint blockade in melanoma (dated by TCRdb to the late 2010s). General notes on the study: In a 1:1 randomization, patients received either first-line nivolumab then ipilimumab (arm A) or ipilimumab then nivolumab (arm B). Maintenance nivolumab came after both trial sequences.

Overall study outcomes, separate from this receptor: Larger, independent patient cohorts are needed to validate the response-prediction model that combines TCR metrics and mutation burden.

The TCR was taken from a human donor with melanoma. Source: CD8+ T cells sorted from blood (inferred from file names), taken from a patient given nivolumab and ipilimumab in sequence. Recombination connected TRBV15 to TRBJ2-3, with 9 bases aligning to TRBD1. The CDR3 in this case is CATSHRGLMPDTQYF. The nucleotides read TGTGCCACCAGCCACAGGGGGCTAATGCCAGATACGCAGTATTTT.